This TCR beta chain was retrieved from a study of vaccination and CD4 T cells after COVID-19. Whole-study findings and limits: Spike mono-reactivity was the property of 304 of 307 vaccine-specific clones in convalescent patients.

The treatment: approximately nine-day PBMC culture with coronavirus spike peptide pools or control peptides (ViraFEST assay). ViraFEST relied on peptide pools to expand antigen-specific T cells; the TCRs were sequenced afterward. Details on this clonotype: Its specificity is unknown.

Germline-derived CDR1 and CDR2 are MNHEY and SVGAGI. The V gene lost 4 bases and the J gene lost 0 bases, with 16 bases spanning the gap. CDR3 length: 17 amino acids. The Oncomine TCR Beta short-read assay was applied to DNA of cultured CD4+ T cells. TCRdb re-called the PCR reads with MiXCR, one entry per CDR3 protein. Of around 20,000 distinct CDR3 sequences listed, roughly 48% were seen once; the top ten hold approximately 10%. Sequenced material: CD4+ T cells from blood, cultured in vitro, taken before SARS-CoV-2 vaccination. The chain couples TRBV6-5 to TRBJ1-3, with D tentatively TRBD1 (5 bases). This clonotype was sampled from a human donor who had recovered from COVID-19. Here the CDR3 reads CASSSDSPRPSGNTIYF. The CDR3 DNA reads TGTGCCAGCAGTTCCGACAGTCCCAGGCCCTCTGGAAACACCATATATTTT.